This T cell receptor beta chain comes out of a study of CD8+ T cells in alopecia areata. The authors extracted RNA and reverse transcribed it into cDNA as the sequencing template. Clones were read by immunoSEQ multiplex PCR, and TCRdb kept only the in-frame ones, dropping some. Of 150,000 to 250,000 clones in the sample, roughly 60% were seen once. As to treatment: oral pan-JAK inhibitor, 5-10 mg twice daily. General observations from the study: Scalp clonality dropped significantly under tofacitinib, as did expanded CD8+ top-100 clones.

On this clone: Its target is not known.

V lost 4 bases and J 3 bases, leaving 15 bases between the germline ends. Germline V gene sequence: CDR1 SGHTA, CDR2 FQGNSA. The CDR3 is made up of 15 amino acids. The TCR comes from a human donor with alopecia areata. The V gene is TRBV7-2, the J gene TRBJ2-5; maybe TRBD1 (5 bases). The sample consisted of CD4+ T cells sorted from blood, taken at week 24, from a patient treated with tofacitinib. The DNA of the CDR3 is TGTGCCAGCAGCTCTACAGGACACACGGAAGAGACCCAGTACTTC. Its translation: CASSSTGHTEETQYF.